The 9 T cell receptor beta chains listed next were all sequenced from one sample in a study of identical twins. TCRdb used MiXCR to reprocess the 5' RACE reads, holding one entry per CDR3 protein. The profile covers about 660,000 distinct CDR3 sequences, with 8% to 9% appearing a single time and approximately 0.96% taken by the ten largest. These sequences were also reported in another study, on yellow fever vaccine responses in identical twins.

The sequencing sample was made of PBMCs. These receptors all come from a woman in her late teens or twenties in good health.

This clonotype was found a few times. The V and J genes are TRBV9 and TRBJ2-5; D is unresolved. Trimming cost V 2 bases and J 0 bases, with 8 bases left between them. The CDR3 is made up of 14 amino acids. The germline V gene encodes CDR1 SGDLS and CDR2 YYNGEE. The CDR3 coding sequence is TGTGCCAGCAGCGTCTCCGAATACCAAGAGACCCAGTACTTC. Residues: CASSVSEYQETQYF.

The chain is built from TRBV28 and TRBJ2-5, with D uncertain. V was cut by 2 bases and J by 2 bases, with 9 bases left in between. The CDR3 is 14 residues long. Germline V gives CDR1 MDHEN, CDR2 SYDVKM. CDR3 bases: TGTGCCAGCAGTTTAGACCAGCCACAAGAGACCCAGTACTTC. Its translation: CASSLDQPQETQYF.

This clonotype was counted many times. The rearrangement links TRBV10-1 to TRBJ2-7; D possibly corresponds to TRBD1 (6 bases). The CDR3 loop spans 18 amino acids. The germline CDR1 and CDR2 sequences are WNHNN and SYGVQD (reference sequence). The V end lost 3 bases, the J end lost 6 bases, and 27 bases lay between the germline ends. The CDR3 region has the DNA TGCGCCAGCAGTGACCCTTCGGCAGGGGCCACCTTAGGAGGCGAGCAGTACTTC. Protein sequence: CASSDPSAGATLGGEQYF.

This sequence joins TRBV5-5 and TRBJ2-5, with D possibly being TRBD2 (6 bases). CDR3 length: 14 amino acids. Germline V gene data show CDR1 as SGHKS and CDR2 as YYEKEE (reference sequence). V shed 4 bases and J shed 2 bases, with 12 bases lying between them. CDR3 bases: TGTGCCAGCAGCCGAAGCGGACTACAAGAGACCCAGTACTTC. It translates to CASSRSGLQETQYF.

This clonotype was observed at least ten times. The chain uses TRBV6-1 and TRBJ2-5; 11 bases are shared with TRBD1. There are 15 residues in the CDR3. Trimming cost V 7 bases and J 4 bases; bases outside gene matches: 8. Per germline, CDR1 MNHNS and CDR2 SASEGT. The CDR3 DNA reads TGTGCCAGCAAAAAACCGGGACAGGGGGGAGAGACCCAGTACTTC. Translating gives CASKKPGQGGETQYF.

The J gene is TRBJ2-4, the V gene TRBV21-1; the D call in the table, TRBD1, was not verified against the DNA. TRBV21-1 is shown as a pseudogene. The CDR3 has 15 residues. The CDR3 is CASSIRPGAKNIQYF. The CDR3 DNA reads TGTGCCAGCAGCATCCGGCCGGGGGCTAAAAACATTCAGTACTTC.

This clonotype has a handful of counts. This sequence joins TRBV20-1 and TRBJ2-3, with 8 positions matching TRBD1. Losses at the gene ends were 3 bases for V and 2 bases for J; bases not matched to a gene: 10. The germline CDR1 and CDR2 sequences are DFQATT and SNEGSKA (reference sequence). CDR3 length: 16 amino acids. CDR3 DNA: TGCAGTGCTAGTTCCATCGGGACAGGACACACAGATACGCAGTATTTT. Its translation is CSASSIGTGHTDTQYF.

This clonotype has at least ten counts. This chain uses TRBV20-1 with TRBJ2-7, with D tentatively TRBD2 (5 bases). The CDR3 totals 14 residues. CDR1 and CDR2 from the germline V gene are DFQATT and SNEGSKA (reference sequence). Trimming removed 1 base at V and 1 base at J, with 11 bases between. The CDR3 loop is CSARGGSFSYEQYF. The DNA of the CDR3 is TGCAGTGCTAGAGGTGGGAGTTTTTCCTACGAGCAGTACTTC.

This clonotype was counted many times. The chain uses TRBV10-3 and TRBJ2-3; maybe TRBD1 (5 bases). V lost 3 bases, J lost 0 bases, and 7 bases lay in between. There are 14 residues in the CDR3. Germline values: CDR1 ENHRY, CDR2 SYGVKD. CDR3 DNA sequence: TGTGCCATCAGTGACAGGGATAGCACAGATACGCAGTATTTT. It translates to CAISDRDSTDTQYF.